This TCR beta chain was observed in a study of T-cell memory formation after mild COVID-19. Study-wide results and limits: Detection of some responders pre-infection suggested pre-existing cross-reactive memory T cells participated. Clones which contracted sat mainly in CM and EM if CD4+, and in EMRA if CD8+.

The CDR3 has 13 residues. Germline-derived CDR1 and CDR2 are SGHTA and FQGNSA. TCRdb reprocessed the 5' RACE reads via MiXCR and lists one record per CDR3 protein. The repertoire consists of some 130,000 distinct CDR3 sequences, with 5% to 6.5% occurring once and the leading ten covering 2% to 2.5%. A remark on this clonotype: Its specificity is not known. One end of the junction is discordant with germline, which a read error may explain.

The sequenced sample consisted of PBMCs or a T cell subset sorted from them (not recorded which). The TCR was taken from an adult woman who had mild COVID-19 (a few samples of this study predate the infection). Cell type and time point are not known. The chain combines TRBV7-2 with TRBJ1-1, with D uncertain. This CDR3 reads CASSLTPNTEDVF. CDR3 in DNA: TGTGCCAGCAGCTTAACCCCGAACACTGAAGATGTCTTT.